The 25 T cell receptor beta chains below all came from one sample that was sequenced in a study. TCRdb processed the RT-PCR reads anew with MiXCR; each CDR3 protein has one entry. The sample contains 650,000 to 800,000 distinct CDR3 sequences, approximately 15% of which appear only once. Source material: memory CD4+ T cells from blood. These receptors all stem from a female donor in good health, serving as a healthy control.

This clonotype has ten or more counts. Germline is not matched at one junction end, which may reflect a read error. The V gene is TRBV29-1, the J gene TRBJ2-1; the D gene is possibly TRBD2 (5 bases). Germline CDR1 and CDR2: SQVTM and ANQGSEA. The CDR3 totals 11 residues. CDR3 DNA: TGCAGCGTCGAAACTCCCACAGACGGGATCTTC. Its translation: CSVETPTDGIF.

V usage is TRBV7-9 and J usage is TRBJ2-1; tentative D call: TRBD1 (6 bases). Germline V gene sequence: CDR1 SEHNR, CDR2 FQNEAQ (reference sequence). The CDR3 covers 14 residues. V lost 0 bases and J 9 bases, leaving 12 bases between the germline ends. The CDR3, as DNA: TGTGCCAGCAGCTTAGCGGGGGCCGGCGGTGAGCAGTTCTTC. Its protein is CASSLAGAGGEQFF.

This clonotype has just a few counts. CDR3 region: CASSPASAAGLDTQYF. CDR3 DNA sequence: TGTGCCAGCAGCCCGGCTAGCGCGGCTGGGTTAGATACGCAGTATTTT. The genes are TRBV28 and TRBJ2-3; a weak D match, TRBD2 (6 bases). The CDR3 is 16 residues long. CDR1 and CDR2 from the germline V gene are MDHEN and SYDVKM. The ends were cut back, 6 bases at V and 5 bases at J, with 21 bases in the middle. Filled out from reference TRBV28 and TRBJ2-3, the complete variable domain reads DVKVTQSSRYLVKRTGEKVFLECVQDMDHENMFWYRQDPGLGLRLIYFSYDVKMKEKGDIPEGYSVSREKKERFSLILESASTNQTSMYLCASSPASAAGLDTQYFGPGTRLTVL.

This clonotype was recorded a few times. The rearrangement links TRBV20-1 to TRBJ2-7; D unclear. V shed 0 bases and J shed 2 bases, with 5 bases lying between them. CDR1 DFQATT and CDR2 SNEGSKA come from the germline V gene (reference sequence). There are 12 residues in the CDR3. In nucleotides, the CDR3 is TGCAGTGCTAGAGATCACCCCTACGAGCAGTACTTC. Protein product: CSARDHPYEQYF.

This clonotype was seen a few times. V usage is TRBV12-3 or TRBV12-4 and J usage is TRBJ1-6, with 8 bases fitting TRBD1. Unmatched junction bases numbered 2, after V lost 1 base and J lost 3 bases. The CDR3 extends over 16 amino acids. CDR3 region: CASSLGQGIYNSPLHF. CDR3 sequence (DNA): TGTGCCAGCAGTTTAGGACAGGGGATCTATAATTCACCCCTCCACTTT.

The genes are TRBV9 and TRBJ1-2; a possible D gene is TRBD1 (5 bases). Germline V gives CDR1 SGDLS, CDR2 YYNGEE. The CDR3 consists of 15 residues. Trimming left V 3 bases short and J 0 bases short, with 12 bases between. The CDR3 nucleotides read TGTGCCAGCAGCGCCGAGGGGCTGGCTAACTATGGCTACACCTTC. Protein product: CASSAEGLANYGYTF. The full variable domain, rest sourced from reference TRBV9 and TRBJ1-2, is DSGVTQTPKHLITATGQRVTLRCSPRSGDLSVYWYQQSLDQGLQFLIQYYNGEERAKGNILERFSAQQFPDLHSELNLSSLELGDSALYFCASSAEGLANYGYTFGSGTRLTVV.

The chain couples TRBV5-1 to TRBJ1-2; the D is unclear. With 3 bases removed from V and 0 bases from J, the gap between germline ends came to 12 bases. CDR3 length: 15 residues. Germline loops: CDR1 SGHRS, CDR2 YFSETQ. As DNA, the CDR3 is TGCGCCAGCAGCTCTCTCGATACACCTAACTATGGCTACACCTTC. Protein: CASSSLDTPNYGYTF.

The rearrangement uses TRBV12-3 or TRBV12-4 and TRBJ2-1; 8 bases match TRBD2. The CDR3 has 16 residues. After removal of 5 bases from V and 6 bases from J, the junction contained 12 bases not matched to a gene. CDR3 in amino acids: CASSHPGGGLPNEQFF. In DNA form, the CDR3 reads TGTGCCAGCAGTCACCCCGGGGGGGGACTTCCCAATGAGCAGTTCTTC.

This clonotype showed up many times. The chain uses TRBV6-5 and TRBJ1-1; 7 bases are a match to TRBD1. J lost 1 base, V lost 10 bases, and 12 bases had no gene match. The CDR3 totals 15 residues. Germline CDR1 MNHEY, CDR2 SVGAGI. CDR3 in DNA: TGTGCCACCCTTCGAGGGGGCGACGGGAACACTGAAGCTTTCTTT. This codes for CATLRGGDGNTEAFF.

The sample holds a few counts of this clonotype. The chain has TRBV20-1 and TRBJ1-3, with unresolved D. V lost 2 bases and J lost 0, with 8 bases in between. Germline-derived CDR1 and CDR2 are DFQATT and SNEGSKA (reference sequence). The CDR3 has 14 amino acids. Written as DNA, the CDR3 is TGCAGTGCTAGATGGGCGGACTCTGGAAACACCATATATTTT. Translating it yields CSARWADSGNTIYF.

The chain combines TRBV6-2 or TRBV6-3 with TRBJ2-1; D unresolved. This CDR3 contains 15 residues. The V end was cut by 2 bases, the J end by 0 bases, with 8 bases between. Germline CDR1 is MNHEY and CDR2 is SVGEGT. The CDR3 bases are TGTGCCAGCAGTTACGTTCAGAGCTCCTACAATGAGCAGTTCTTC. Protein product: CASSYVQSSYNEQFF.

This clonotype was detected only a few times. The chain is built from TRBV7-6 and TRBJ1-3; D is possibly TRBD1 (5 bases). V lost 5 bases and J lost 2, with 19 bases in between. CDR1 is SGHVS and CDR2 is FNYEAQ in the germline V gene. This CDR3 spans 17 amino acids. The DNA of the CDR3 is TGTGCCAGCAGCCCGTCGGTCGGGGGAACGGCTGGAAACACCATATATTTT. Its protein product is CASSPSVGGTAGNTIYF.

The sample holds many counts of this clonotype. J is TRBJ2-1 and V is TRBV7-3; no reliable D call. Looked up from germline, CDR1 is SGHTA and CDR2 is FQGTGA. Trimming shortened V by 2 bases and J by 5 bases, and 7 bases separated the two germline ends. The CDR3 runs 13 residues. The CDR3 sequence is CASSLSSDNEQFF. The CDR3 DNA reads as TGTGCCAGCAGCTTATCGTCCGACAATGAGCAGTTCTTC.

This clonotype has at least ten counts. The CDR3 is CASSLGQGSGETQYF. Here the CDR3 DNA reads TGCGCCAGCAGCTTGGGACAGGGGAGTGGCGAGACCCAGTACTTC. The rearrangement uses TRBV5-1 and TRBJ2-5, with TRBD1 identical over 8 bases. V lost 0 bases to trimming and J lost 5 bases; unmatched junction nucleotides: 6. Germline V gene data show CDR1 as SGHRS and CDR2 as YFSETQ. The CDR3 length is 15 residues.

V is TRBV5-1 and J is TRBJ2-1, with D tentatively TRBD1 (5 bases). There are 16 residues in the CDR3. Deletions cut 2 bases from V and 0 bases from J, with 12 bases between. The germline V gene has CDR1 SGHRS and CDR2 YFSETQ. The CDR3 loop reads CASSFLSQGSYNEQFF. DNA for the CDR3: TGCGCCAGCAGCTTCTTGTCCCAGGGCTCCTACAATGAGCAGTTCTTC.

This clonotype was observed a few times. V gene TRBV6-5 combines with J gene TRBJ1-5; no clear D. CDR3 length equals 16 residues. Germline assignment: CDR1 MNHEY and CDR2 SVGAGI. V lost 0 bases and J 7 bases, leaving 16 bases between the germline ends. The CDR3 bases are TGTGCCAGCAGTTACTCAAGCTCCGGTGAAGGACAGCCCCAGCATTTT. It is translated as CASSYSSSGEGQPQHF.

This clonotype appeared a few times. The chain employs TRBV27 and TRBJ1-2; D gene unclear. V shed 6 bases and J shed 3 bases, with 14 bases lying between them. This CDR3 has 14 residues. Germline V gene sequence: CDR1 MNHEY, CDR2 SMNVEV (reference sequence). CDR3 amino acids: CASSQLGGDYGYTF. As DNA, the CDR3 is TGTGCCAGCAGCCAACTGGGCGGGGACTATGGCTACACCTTC.

This clonotype was observed a handful of times. The chain uses TRBV25-1 and TRBJ1-1; D is undetermined. Germline CDR1 MGHDK, CDR2 SYGVNS. This CDR3 comprises 12 residues. The ends were cut back, 1 base at V and 6 bases at J, with 6 bases in the middle. The CDR3 nucleotides are TGTGCCAGCAGTGAATGGGGTGCTGAAGCTTTCTTT. Amino acid sequence: CASSEWGAEAFF.

The chain combines TRBV6-2 or TRBV6-3 with TRBJ2-2, with 14 bases that match TRBD2. This CDR3 has 18 residues. Germline trimming cut 8 bases from V and 0 bases from J; bases unmatched to any gene: 8. Germline loops: CDR1 MNHEY, CDR2 SVGEGT. The CDR3 reads CASRSTSGRGANTGELFF. Here the CDR3 DNA reads TGTGCCAGCCGGTCGACTAGCGGGAGGGGGGCGAACACCGGGGAGCTGTTTTTT.

This clonotype was picked up a small number of times. The genes are TRBV6-5 and TRBJ1-3; 11 bases agree with TRBD1. The CDR3 spans 16 residues. After removal of 6 bases from V and 4 bases from J, the junction contained 8 bases not matched to a gene. CDR1 MNHEY and CDR2 SVGAGI come from the germline V gene. CDR3: CASSRRGTGGGNTIYF. CDR3 nucleotide sequence: TGTGCCAGCAGCCGACGCGGGACAGGGGGAGGAAACACCATATATTTT.

This clonotype was picked up many times. The chain joins TRBV6-5 to TRBJ2-4, with TRBD2 matching over 7 bases. V was clipped by 2 bases and J by 3 bases; unmatched bases: 10. Per the germline V gene, CDR1 is MNHEY and CDR2 is SVGAGI. The CDR3 contains 17 residues. The CDR3, as DNA: TGTGCCAGCAGTTACCTTCGGGCGGGAGTGGACAAAAACATTCAGTACTTC. This translates into CASSYLRAGVDKNIQYF.

This clonotype was seen once. The V and J genes are TRBV18 and TRBJ2-5; perhaps TRBD1 as D (6 bases). This CDR3 contains 15 residues. From germline, CDR1 is KGHSH and CDR2 LQKENI. The V end lost 3 bases, the J end lost 5 bases, and 16 bases lay between the germline ends. CDR3 protein: CASSPVPQGPETQYF. For the CDR3, the DNA is TGTGCCAGCTCACCCGTACCACAGGGTCCGGAGACCCAGTACTTC. The variable domain in full, completed from reference TRBV18 and TRBJ2-5, reads NAGVMQNPRHLVRRRGQEARLRCSPMKGHSHVYWYRQLPEEGLKFMVYLQKENIIDESGMPKERFSAEFPKEGPSILRIQQVVRGDSAAYFCASSPVPQGPETQYFGPGTRLLVL.

This clonotype was observed many times. This chain uses TRBV20-1 with TRBJ2-7, with D maybe TRBD2 (6 bases). The length of the CDR3 is 17 residues. The germline CDR1 and CDR2 sequences are DFQATT and SNEGSKA (reference sequence). V lost 6 bases, J lost 2 bases, and 26 bases lay in between. The CDR3 sequence is CSAERDWSSIPPYEQYF. The CDR3 DNA follows: TGCAGTGCAGAGAGGGACTGGAGTTCCATCCCCCCCTACGAGCAGTACTTC.

The sample holds a few counts of this clonotype. V is TRBV4-3 and J is TRBJ2-1; D perhaps matches TRBD1 (6 bases). CDR3 length: 13 amino acids. Germline CDR1 LGHNA, CDR2 YSLEER. Trimming took off 5 bases at V and 5 bases at J, with 10 bases between the two ends. The CDR3 protein is CASSTRQDNEQFF. CDR3 bases: TGCGCCAGCAGCACCCGACAGGACAATGAGCAGTTCTTC.

The sample holds many counts of this clonotype. This rearrangement joins TRBV20-1 to TRBJ2-1; TRBD1 matches 7 bases. Germline V gene lookup returns CDR1 DFQATT and CDR2 SNEGSKA (reference sequence). The CDR3 has 12 residues. J lost 6 bases, V lost 7 bases, and 6 bases had no gene match. CDR3 sequence: CSVQQGINEQFF. As DNA, the CDR3 is TGCAGTGTTCAACAGGGGATCAATGAGCAGTTCTTC.